This TCR beta chain was recovered during a study of persistence of HIV-infected CD4 T cells. General study results and limits: TCR oligoclonality correlated with proviral oligoclonality in the same sorted populations. Antigen-responding cells were enriched for degenerate expanded CDR3beta sequences.

The length of the CDR3 is 18 residues. The trim removed 9 bases at V and 0 bases at J, leaving 12 bases unmatched. Per the germline V gene, CDR1 is SGHVS and CDR2 is FQNEAQ. Stimulation used 9 to 10 ug/mL lysate from CMV-infected fibroblasts. Memory cells lacking CD40L and CD69 with high CD45RO were sorted. Suppressive ART was started during chronic HIV-1 infection in these adults. As for this clone: Its target is unknown.

The immunoSEQ assay was version 4, run in survey mode. Produced via immunoSEQ multiplex PCR; TCRdb's table is partial and in-frame only. The profile shows about 30,000 clones, roughly four fifths of them singletons. The V call is TRBV7-8, the J call TRBJ2-2; 11 nucleotides match TRBD1. The sample in question was CD4+ T cells sorted from PBMCs after roughly 18-hour stimulation, obtained from a patient who received antiretroviral therapy. The clonotype was recovered from an adult man with HIV who was CMV-seropositive. CDR3: CASSKGTGGLANTGELFF. DNA for the CDR3: TGTGCCAGTAGCAAGGGGACAGGGGGATTGGCGAACACCGGGGAGCTGTTTTTT.